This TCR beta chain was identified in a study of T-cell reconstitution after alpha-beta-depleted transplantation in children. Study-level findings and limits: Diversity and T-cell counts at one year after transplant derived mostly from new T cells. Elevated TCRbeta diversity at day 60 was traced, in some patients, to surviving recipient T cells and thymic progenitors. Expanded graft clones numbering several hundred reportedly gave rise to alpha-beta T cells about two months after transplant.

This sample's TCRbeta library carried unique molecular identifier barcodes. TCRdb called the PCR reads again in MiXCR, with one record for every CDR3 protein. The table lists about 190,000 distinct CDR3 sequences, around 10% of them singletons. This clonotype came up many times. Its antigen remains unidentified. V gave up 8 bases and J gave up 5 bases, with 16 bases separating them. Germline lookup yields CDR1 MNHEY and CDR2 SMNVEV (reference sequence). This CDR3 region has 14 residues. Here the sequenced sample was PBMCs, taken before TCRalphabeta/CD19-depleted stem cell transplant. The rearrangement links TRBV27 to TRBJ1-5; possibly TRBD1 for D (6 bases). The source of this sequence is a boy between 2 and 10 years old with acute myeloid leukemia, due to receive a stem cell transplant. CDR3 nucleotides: TGTGCCAGCGCCCCGGGGGGGCCGGATCAGCCCCAGCATTTT. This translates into CASAPGGPDQPQHF.